The source of this T cell receptor (beta chain) is a study of T cell responses to AZD1222 COVID-19 vaccine. This clone was detected a few times. What it binds is not known. Study-wide points: Seropositivity was recorded at baseline in only a handful of AZD1222 recipients.

CDR3 size: 12 residues. Germline V gene data show CDR1 as GTSNPN and CDR2 as SVGIG (reference sequence). V was pared by 5 bases and J by 4 bases, with 5 bases of the junction left unmatched. Produced via immunoSEQ multiplex PCR; TCRdb's table is partial and in-frame only. The sample holds 150,000 to 200,000 clones, about nine tenths seen once. The chain employs TRBV30 and TRBJ2-7, with TRBD1 identical over 7 bases. The sequencing here drew on peripheral blood, taken 28 days after the second dose of the MenACWY control vaccine. The clonotype originates from an adult who received the MenACWY meningococcal vaccine as a control. The CDR3 DNA reads as TGTGCCTGGGGCAGACAGGGATACGAGCAGTACTTC. Encoded protein: CAWGRQGYEQYF.